The 8 T cell receptor beta chains reported below all come from one sample, sequenced in a study of T cells in Graves' hyperthyroidism and ophthalmopathy. What was amplified from RNA transcripts were TCR beta CDR3 regions. RT-PCR in the first round (using the HTBI primer set) targeted the TCR CDR3. TCRdb re-called the multiplex PCR reads through MiXCR, storing one row per CDR3 protein. The sample holds roughly 520,000 distinct CDR3 sequences, roughly a quarter seen once. The specimen was blood. All receptors come from a woman under 40 with Graves' ophthalmopathy.

CDR3 in DNA: TGTGCCAGCAGTCTTACCCCGTCGGGAGACTATGGCTACACCTTC. Translating it yields CASSLTPSGDYGYTF. The chain has TRBV2 and TRBJ1-2; D gene ambiguous. The V end lost 5 bases, the J end lost 3 bases, and 16 bases lay between the germline ends. CDR1 is SNHLY, CDR2 FYNNEI, per germline. The CDR3 length is 15 residues.

V and J are TRBV20-1 and TRBJ2-7, with TRBD1 matching 9 bases. J was trimmed by 0 bases and V by 1 base; bases with no gene match: 13. This CDR3 has 18 residues. Germline V gene lookup returns CDR1 DFQATT and CDR2 SNEGSKA (reference sequence). The CDR3 coding sequence is TGCAGTGCTAGAGTTCCGGGACAGGGTTTTTGGAGCTCCTACGAGCAGTACTTC. Translating it yields CSARVPGQGFWSSYEQYF.

This clonotype was found a few times. The chain joins TRBV6-5 to TRBJ1-2; 12 positions match TRBD1. CDR3 length equals 16 residues. The V gene's germline CDR1 is MNHEY and CDR2 SVGAGI. With V trimmed by 2 bases and J by 2 bases, 3 bases remained unmatched. CDR3 sequence: CASSYRDRGRNYGYTF. Here the CDR3 DNA reads TGTGCCAGCAGTTACAGGGACAGGGGGCGAAACTATGGCTACACCTTC.

This clonotype was counted between two and nine times. This chain uses TRBV2 with TRBJ2-7; 8 nucleotides align to TRBD1. The CDR3 extends over 14 amino acids. V lost 11 bases and J lost 3; bases outside the gene matches: 12. From germline, CDR1 is SNHLY and CDR2 FYNNEI. CDR3: CACLRDRSFYEQYF. In DNA form, the CDR3 reads TGTGCCTGCCTTAGGGACAGGTCGTTCTACGAGCAGTACTTC.

The chain uses TRBV12-3 or TRBV12-4 and TRBJ2-2; TRBD2 is a possible D gene (7 bases). This CDR3 comprises 16 residues. V was clipped by 0 bases and J by 9 bases, with 17 bases between them. For the CDR3, the DNA is TGTGCCAGCAGTTTAGCGGGGGGGCGAAAAACCAGGGAGCTGTTTTTT. Protein product: CASSLAGGRKTRELFF.

This clonotype showed up many times. V gene TRBV2 combines with J gene TRBJ1-2; D is unclear. The CDR3 covers 13 residues. From germline, CDR1 is SNHLY and CDR2 FYNNEI. Trimming took 3 bases from V and 3 from J, leaving 8 bases between them. The CDR3 DNA reads as TGTGCCAGCAGTGAGGGCGGCGACTATGGCTACACCTTC. It encodes CASSEGGDYGYTF.

The chain combines TRBV7-2 with TRBJ1-1, with D uncertain. The germline gives CDR1 SGHTA, CDR2 FQGNSA. V lost 7 bases to trimming and J lost 1 base, with 10 bases between them. The CDR3 loop spans 13 amino acids. The CDR3 DNA follows: TGTGCCAGCAACCCGTGGGAGAACACTGAAGCTTTCTTT. This codes for CASNPWENTEAFF.

This chain uses TRBV6-1 with TRBJ1-5; 7 bases align to TRBD1. Per germline, CDR1 MNHNS and CDR2 SASEGT. The ends lost 2 bases at V and 6 bases at J; junction bases unmatched: 4. The CDR3 is made up of 14 amino acids. CDR3 region: CASSETGEVQPQHF. The CDR3, as DNA: TGTGCCAGCAGTGAAACAGGGGAGGTTCAGCCCCAGCATTTT.